There are a few counts of the clone carrying this T cell receptor beta chain. What it binds is unknown. This entry belongs to a study of OX40 agonist ivuxolimab in advanced cancers. The method was immunoSEQ multiplex PCR; TCRdb's version includes in-frame clones alone and lacks a portion of them. Among 65,000 to 70,000 clones, about 84% were seen once, and the ten largest hold about a tenth. Study results and limitations: At 0.1 to 3.0 mg/kg, clonal expansion of CD4+ and CD8+ blood T cells had occurred by week 6.

The CDR3 runs 14 residues. Trimming cost V 9 bases and J 1 base, with 10 bases left between them. CDR1 is SNHLY and CDR2 is FYNNEI in the germline V gene. This material consisted of CD4+ or CD8+ T cells sorted from blood, taken in a trial of the OX40 agonist ivuxolimab. This TCR came from an adult with an advanced solid tumor such as melanoma, head and neck, liver or kidney cancer. The chain links TRBV2 to TRBJ2-6; D may be TRBD1 (5 bases). DNA of the CDR3: TGTGCCAGTACGGACACTTCTGGGGCCAACGTCCTGACTTTC. It encodes CASTDTSGANVLTF.